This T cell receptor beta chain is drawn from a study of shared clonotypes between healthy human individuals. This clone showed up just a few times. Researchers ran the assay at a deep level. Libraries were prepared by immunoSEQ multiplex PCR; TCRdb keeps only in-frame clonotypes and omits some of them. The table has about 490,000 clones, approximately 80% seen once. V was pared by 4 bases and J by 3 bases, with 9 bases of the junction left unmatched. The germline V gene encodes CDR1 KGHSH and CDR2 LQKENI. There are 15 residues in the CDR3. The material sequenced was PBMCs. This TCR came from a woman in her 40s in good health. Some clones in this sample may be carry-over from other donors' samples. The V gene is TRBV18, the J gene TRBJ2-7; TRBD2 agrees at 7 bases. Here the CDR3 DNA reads TGTGCCAGCTCACAGTCCGGGACTACCCACTACGAGCAGTACTTC. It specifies CASSQSGTTHYEQYF.